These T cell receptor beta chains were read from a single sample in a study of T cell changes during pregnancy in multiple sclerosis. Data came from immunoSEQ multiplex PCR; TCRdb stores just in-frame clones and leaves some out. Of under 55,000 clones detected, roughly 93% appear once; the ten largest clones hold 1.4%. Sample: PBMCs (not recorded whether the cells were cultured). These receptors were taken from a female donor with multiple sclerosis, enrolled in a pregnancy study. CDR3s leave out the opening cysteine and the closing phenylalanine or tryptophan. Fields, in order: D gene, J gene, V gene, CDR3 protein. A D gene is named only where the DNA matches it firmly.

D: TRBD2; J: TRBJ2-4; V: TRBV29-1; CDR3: SVVGGEGTKNIQY
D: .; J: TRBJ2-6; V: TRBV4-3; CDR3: ASSHGWGTAGVESGANVLT
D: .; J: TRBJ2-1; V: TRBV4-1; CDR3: ASSQDRGSYNEQF
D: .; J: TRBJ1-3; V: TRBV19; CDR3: ASTRRDSGNTIY
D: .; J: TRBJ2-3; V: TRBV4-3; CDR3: ASSQVFAARPDTQY
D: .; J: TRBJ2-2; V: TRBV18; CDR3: ASSPGDGELF
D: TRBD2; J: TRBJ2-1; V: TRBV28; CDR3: ASSLPGTSGRKWGVYNEQF
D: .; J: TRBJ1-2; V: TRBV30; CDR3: AWSISYGYT
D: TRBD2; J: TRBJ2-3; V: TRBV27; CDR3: ASSLTAGGGTDTQY
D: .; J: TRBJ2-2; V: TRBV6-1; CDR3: ASSEMTGVTGELF
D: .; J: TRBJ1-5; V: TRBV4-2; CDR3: ASSQAHSNQPQH
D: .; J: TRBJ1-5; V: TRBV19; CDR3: ASSIDLPGSNQPQH
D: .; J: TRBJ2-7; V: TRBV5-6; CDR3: ASSLIRGEQY
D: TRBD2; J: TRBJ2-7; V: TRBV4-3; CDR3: ASSPTSGNYEQY